This T cell receptor beta chain was sequenced in a study of early T cells in non-severe SARS-CoV-2 infection (dated by TCRdb to the early 2020s). About the investigation overall: TCR sequencing used bulk RNA from unsorted whole blood, so alpha and beta chains could not be paired. Paper-wide results and their limitations: VDJdb matching was skewed toward anti-spike CD8 responses and likely underestimated virus-specific expansions by missing private and CD4 specificities.

Library prep was done by 5' RACE. The sequencer was a NextSeq 500. Unique molecular identifiers were attached to individual cDNA molecules in the TCR library protocol so that sequencing error and PCR bias could be corrected. TCR alpha and beta chains were both sequenced, and the abundances of alpha and beta sequences in each sample were closely correlated with each other. From the authors' description of their analysis: Decombinator V4 was used to annotate the V gene, J gene and CDR3 of the TCR sequences. Expanded TCRs were defined as changing significantly between any two time points under a Poisson model with p below 0.0001. TCR abundances were normalised to the total number of TCRs sequenced in each sample and reported as counts per million. MAIT TCRs were defined by TRAV1-2 paired with TRAJ12, TRAJ20 or TRAJ33, and iNKT TCRs by TRAV10 paired with TRAJ18. VDJdb, accessed on 1 November 2021, was searched for TCRs annotated for CMV, EBV and SARS-CoV-2, and TCRs annotated for more than one antigen were excluded. TCRdb cleaned the public reads at Q25 with fastp, built clones with MiXCR and kept in-frame beta chains. Rows merge per CDR3 protein into single entries with the most common DNA and genes. In this record, the V and J calls reflect TCRdb's handling and not the investigators' own analysis. The sample profile shows about 32,000 distinct CDR3 sequences; more than 4.5% of them were found once. The ten top clones hold approximately 3.6% of the sample.

This clonotype was recorded many times. Its antigen remains unidentified. Base qualities are missing; no much larger clone stands one base away. CDR1 and CDR2 are drawn from the germline V gene (reference sequence): DFQATT, SNEGSKA. The CDR3 holds 13 amino acids from the cysteine to the phenylalanine. The read is trimmed to its CDR3 DNA, 39 bases read in frame from base 1. V is shortened by 2 bases, J by 2 bases, and the region joining them spans 10 bases. The study was a case-control design nested within a healthcare worker cohort in London, UK, with weekly nasopharyngeal swab PCR tests and blood sampling. Healthcare workers were enrolled in the week of the UK lockdown, from 23 to 31 March 2020, and were followed every week for up to roughly 15 weeks.

This receptor was taken from an adult who was a healthcare worker with PCR-confirmed SARS-CoV-2 infection or an uninfected control (not recorded which). The sequencing input was whole blood. Recombination connected TRBV20-1 to TRBJ2-7, with a weak D call of TRBD1 (6 bases match). The CDR3: CSARRTAAYEQYF. The DNA sequence is given as TGCAGTGCTAGAAGGACAGCCGCCTACGAGCAGTACTTC.